A selection of T cell receptor beta chains follows, all from one sample in a study of blood T cells in healthy people across ages. TCRdb re-derived calls from the 5' RACE reads in MiXCR, one entry per CDR3 protein. The repertoire holds 800,000 to 900,000 distinct CDR3 sequences, with around 62% as singletons. The sample consisted of blood. The receptors shown here come from a man aged 30 to 45 in good health. The CDR3 runs from the conserved cysteine through the conserved F or W. The D gene is left open where the match is weak. Rows may omit the clone size; those that give it use once, few, many or a size class.

v_gene	j_gene	abundance	d_gene	CDR3nt	CDR3aa
TRBV6-6	TRBJ1-6	NA	TRBD1	TGTGCCAGCAGTTACGCGGGACAGGGGGGCGATTCACCCCTCCACTTT	CASSYAGQGGDSPLHF
TRBV30	TRBJ2-6	once	NA	TGTGCCTGGAGCTCTAGGGGTTCTGGGGCCAACGTCCTGACTTTC	CAWSSRGSGANVLTF
TRBV11-2	TRBJ1-2	few	TRBD1	TGTGCCAGCAGGCCAGCAGGGGGCCATGGCTACACCTTC	CASRPAGGHGYTF
TRBV9	TRBJ2-5	NA	TRBD2	TGTGCCAGCAGCACACTAGCGGGAGAGACCCAGTACTTC	CASSTLAGETQYF
TRBV2	TRBJ2-1	NA	TRBD1	TGTGCCAGCGGACAGGGTAGAATCAATGAGCAGTTCTTC	CASGQGRINEQFF
TRBV20-1	TRBJ1-4	few	TRBD1	TGCAGTGCCATCAGGCGGGACAGGGGTAATGAAAAACTGTTTTTT	CSAIRRDRGNEKLFF
TRBV7-3	TRBJ1-2	NA	NA	TGTGCCAGCAGCTCAACAGGGCGGCTGGACTATGGCTACACCTTC	CASSSTGRLDYGYTF
TRBV12-5	TRBJ2-5	NA	NA	TGTGCTAGTGCGAACGAATATGGCCAAGAGACCCAGTACTTC	CASANEYGQETQYF
TRBV29-1	TRBJ2-5	few	NA	TGTAGCGTTGAAGACCCGGTGAAGGGGGGGACCCAGTACTTC	CSVEDPVKGGTQYF
TRBV7-2	TRBJ2-3	NA	TRBD2	TGTGCCAGCAGCCTTGCCTCCACTAGCGGGGGGGTGCAAGATACGCAGTATTTT	CASSLASTSGGVQDTQYF
TRBV10-3	TRBJ2-3	NA	NA	TGTGCCATCAGTGAGCCACGGACAAGGGGGGAAGATACGCAGTATTTT	CAISEPRTRGEDTQYF
TRBV4-2	TRBJ1-2	once	NA	TGTGCCAGCAGCCAAGATACAGGGAGATATGGCTACACCTTC	CASSQDTGRYGYTF
TRBV12-3/TRBV12-4	TRBJ2-1	NA	NA	TGTGCCAGCCATGGAGGGACTGGGAATGAGCAGTTCTTC	CASHGGTGNEQFF
TRBV5-1	TRBJ2-1	NA	NA	TGCGCCAGCAGCTCTTTTCCTGACAATGAGCAGTTCTTC	CASSSFPDNEQFF
TRBV5-6	TRBJ2-3	few	NA	TGTGCCAGCAGCACAGGTAGCTTAGATACGCAGTATTTT	CASSTGSLDTQYF
TRBV7-2	TRBJ2-1	NA	TRBD2	TGTGCCAGCAGCTTAGCGGAGGGAGCGGGGGGGCTGCCCTACAATGAGCAGTTCTTC	CASSLAEGAGGLPYNEQFF
TRBV28	TRBJ2-7	NA	NA	TGTGCCAGCAGTTTCCCGGCAGCAACCTACGAGCAGTACTTC	CASSFPAATYEQYF
TRBV27	TRBJ2-7	NA	NA	TGTGCCAGCAGTTTATCGCAGAGCTCCCACGAGCAGTACTTC	CASSLSQSSHEQYF
TRBV20-1	TRBJ2-2	NA	TRBD2	TGCAGTGCTAGAGACCAGAGCGGGCTAGCGGGGACAACCGGGGAGCTGTTTTTT	CSARDQSGLAGTTGELFF
TRBV14	TRBJ2-1	NA	NA	TGTGCCAGCAGCCAAGTTTATGAGCAGTTCTTC	CASSQVYEQFF
TRBV28	TRBJ2-5	NA	NA	TGTGCCAGCACTTATCTAGGGAGAGAGACCCAGTACTTC	CASTYLGRETQYF
TRBV29-1	TRBJ1-2	NA	TRBD1	TGCAGCGTTGGGACCGAAGGGACAGAGTTCTATGGCTACACCTTC	CSVGTEGTEFYGYTF